This TCR beta chain was identified during a study of identical twins. Healthy Caucasians were all of the donors. TCRdb independently ran MiXCR on the 5' RACE reads; one entry per CDR3 protein. Here the sample spans approximately 550,000 distinct CDR3 sequences, more than 20% being singletons. This CDR3 region has 15 residues. The V end lost 4 bases, the J end lost 0 bases, and 14 bases lay between the germline ends. CDR1 is SGDLS, CDR2 YYNGEE, per germline. The same sample was also used in a study of yellow fever vaccine responses in identical twins.

The TCR originated in a woman younger than 30 in good health. The V and J genes are TRBV9 and TRBJ2-7; D is uncertain. The sample was CD4+ T cells sorted from blood. CDR3 in DNA: TGTGCCAGCAGCCCCCGGGCAGTTACCTCCTACGAGCAGTACTTC. It encodes CASSPRAVTSYEQYF.